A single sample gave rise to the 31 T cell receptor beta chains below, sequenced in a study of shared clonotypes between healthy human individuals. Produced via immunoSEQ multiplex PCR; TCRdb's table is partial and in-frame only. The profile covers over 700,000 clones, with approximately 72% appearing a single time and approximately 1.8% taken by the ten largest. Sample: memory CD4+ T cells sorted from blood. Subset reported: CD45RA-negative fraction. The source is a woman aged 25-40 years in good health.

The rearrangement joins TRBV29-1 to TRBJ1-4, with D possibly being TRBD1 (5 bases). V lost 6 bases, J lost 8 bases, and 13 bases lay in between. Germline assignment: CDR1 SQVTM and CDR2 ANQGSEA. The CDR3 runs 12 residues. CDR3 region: CSVETEWEKLFF. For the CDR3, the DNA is TGCAGCGTGGAGACAGAGTGGGAAAAACTGTTTTTT.

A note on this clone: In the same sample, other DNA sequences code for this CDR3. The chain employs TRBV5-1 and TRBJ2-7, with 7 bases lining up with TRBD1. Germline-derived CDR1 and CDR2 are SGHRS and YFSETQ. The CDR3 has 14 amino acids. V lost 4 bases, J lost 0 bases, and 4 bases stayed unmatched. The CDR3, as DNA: TGCGCCAGCAGCCTAGGACAGGTCTCCTACGAGCAGTACTTC. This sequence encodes CASSLGQVSYEQYF.

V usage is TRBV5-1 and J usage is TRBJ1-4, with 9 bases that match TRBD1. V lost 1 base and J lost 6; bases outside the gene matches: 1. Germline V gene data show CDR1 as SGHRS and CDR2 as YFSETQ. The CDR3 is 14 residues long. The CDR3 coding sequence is TGCGCCAGCAGCTTGCGACAGGGGGATGAAAAACTGTTTTTT. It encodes CASSLRQGDEKLFF.

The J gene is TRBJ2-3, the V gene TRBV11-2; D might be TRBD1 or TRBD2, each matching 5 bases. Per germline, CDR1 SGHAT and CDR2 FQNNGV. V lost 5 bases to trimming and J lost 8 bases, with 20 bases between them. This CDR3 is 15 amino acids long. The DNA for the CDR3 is TGTGCCAGCAGCCAGTACCGGGACCCGCGTTCTACGCAGTATTTT. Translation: CASSQYRDPRSTQYF.

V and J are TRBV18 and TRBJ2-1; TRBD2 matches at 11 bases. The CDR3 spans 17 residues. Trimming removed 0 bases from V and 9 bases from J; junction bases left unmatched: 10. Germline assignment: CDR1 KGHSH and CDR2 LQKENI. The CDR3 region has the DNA TGTGCCAGCTCACCACCTGCTTTGCTAGCGGGAGGTAGTGAGCAGTTCTTC. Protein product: CASSPPALLAGGSEQFF.

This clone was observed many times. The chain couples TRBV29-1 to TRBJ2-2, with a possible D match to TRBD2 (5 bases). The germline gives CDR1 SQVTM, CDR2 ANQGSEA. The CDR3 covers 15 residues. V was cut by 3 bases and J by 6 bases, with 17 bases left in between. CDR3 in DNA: TGCAGCGTTGACCCCAGTGGGAGTGGCGCCGGGGAGCTGTTTTTT. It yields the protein CSVDPSGSGAGELFF.

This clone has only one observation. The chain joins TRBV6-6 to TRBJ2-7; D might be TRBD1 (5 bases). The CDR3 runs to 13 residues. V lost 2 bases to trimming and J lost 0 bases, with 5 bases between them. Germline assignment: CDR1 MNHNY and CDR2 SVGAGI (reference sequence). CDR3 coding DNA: TGTGCCAGCAGTTACGACAGCTCCTACGAGCAGTACTTC. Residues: CASSYDSSYEQYF.

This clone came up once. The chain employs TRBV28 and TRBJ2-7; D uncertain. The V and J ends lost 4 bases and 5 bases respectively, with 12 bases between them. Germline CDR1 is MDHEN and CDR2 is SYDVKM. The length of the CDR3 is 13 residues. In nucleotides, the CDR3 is TGTGCCAGCAGTTCGCGAACCCCCAACGAGCAGTACTTC. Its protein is CASSSRTPNEQYF.

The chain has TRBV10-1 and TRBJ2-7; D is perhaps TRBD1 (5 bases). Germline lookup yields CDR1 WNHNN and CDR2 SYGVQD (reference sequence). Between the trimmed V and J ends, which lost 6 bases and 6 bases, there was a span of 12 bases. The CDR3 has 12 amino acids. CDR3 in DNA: TGCGCCAGCAGGCCTTGGGGCCTCGAGCAGTACTTC. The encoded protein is CASRPWGLEQYF.

For the CDR3, the DNA is TGCGCCAGCAGAATGAACCGGGACAGCAATGAAAAACTGTTTTTT. It codes for CASRMNRDSNEKLFF. The V gene is TRBV4-1, the J gene TRBJ1-4, with TRBD1 identical over 7 bases. Germline-derived CDR1 and CDR2 are MGHRA and YSYEKL. J was trimmed by 5 bases and V by 6 bases; bases with no gene match: 9. This CDR3 spans 15 amino acids.

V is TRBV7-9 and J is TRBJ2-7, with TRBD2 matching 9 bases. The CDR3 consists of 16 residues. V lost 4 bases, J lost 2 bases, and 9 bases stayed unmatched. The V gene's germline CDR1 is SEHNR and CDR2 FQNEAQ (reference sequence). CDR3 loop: CASSYPPSGKTYEQYF. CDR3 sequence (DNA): TGTGCCAGCAGCTACCCTCCTAGCGGGAAGACCTACGAGCAGTACTTC. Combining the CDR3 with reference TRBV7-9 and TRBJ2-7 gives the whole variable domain DTGVSQNPRHKITKRGQNVTFRCDPISEHNRLYWYRQTLGQGPEFLTYFQNEAQLEKSRLLSDRFSAERPKGSFSTLEIQRTEQGDSAMYLCASSYPPSGKTYEQYFGPGTRLTVT.

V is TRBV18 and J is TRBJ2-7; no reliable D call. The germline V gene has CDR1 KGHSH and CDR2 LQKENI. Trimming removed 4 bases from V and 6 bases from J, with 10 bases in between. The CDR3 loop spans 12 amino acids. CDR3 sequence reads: CASSQESGEQYF. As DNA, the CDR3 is TGTGCCAGCTCACAAGAGAGTGGCGAGCAGTACTTC.

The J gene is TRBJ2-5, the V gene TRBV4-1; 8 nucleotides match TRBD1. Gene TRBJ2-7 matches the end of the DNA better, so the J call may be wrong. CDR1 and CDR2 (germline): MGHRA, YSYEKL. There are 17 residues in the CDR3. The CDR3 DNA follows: TGCGCCAGCAGCAAGGGGACCGGGACAGGCCTCTCCTACGAGCAGTACTTC. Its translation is CASSKGTGTGLSYEQYF.

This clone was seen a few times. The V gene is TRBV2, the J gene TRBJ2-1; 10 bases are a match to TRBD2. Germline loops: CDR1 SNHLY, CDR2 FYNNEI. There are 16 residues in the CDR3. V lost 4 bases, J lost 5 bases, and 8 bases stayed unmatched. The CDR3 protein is CASSALAGVRDNEQFF. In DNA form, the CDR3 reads TGTGCCAGCAGTGCCCTAGCGGGAGTAAGGGACAATGAGCAGTTCTTC.

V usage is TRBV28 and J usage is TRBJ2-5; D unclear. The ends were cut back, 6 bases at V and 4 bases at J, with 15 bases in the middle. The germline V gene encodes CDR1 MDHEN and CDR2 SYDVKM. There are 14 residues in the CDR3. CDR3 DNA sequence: TGTGCCAGCAGCCCGGTCCCGGTGGGAGAGACCCAGTACTTC. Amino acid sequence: CASSPVPVGETQYF.

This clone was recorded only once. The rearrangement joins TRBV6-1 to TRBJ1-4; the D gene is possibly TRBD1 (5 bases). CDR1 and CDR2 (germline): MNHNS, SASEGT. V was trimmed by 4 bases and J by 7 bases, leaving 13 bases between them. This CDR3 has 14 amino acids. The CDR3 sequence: CASSGGVQGEKLFF. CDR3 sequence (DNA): TGTGCCAGCAGTGGGGGGGTACAAGGTGAAAAACTGTTTTTT.

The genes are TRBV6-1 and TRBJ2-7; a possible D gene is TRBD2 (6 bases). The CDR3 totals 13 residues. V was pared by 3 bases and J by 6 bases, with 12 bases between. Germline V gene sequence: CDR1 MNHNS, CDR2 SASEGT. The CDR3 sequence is CASSETSLREQYF. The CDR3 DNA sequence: TGTGCCAGCAGTGAGACTAGTTTGCGCGAGCAGTACTTC.

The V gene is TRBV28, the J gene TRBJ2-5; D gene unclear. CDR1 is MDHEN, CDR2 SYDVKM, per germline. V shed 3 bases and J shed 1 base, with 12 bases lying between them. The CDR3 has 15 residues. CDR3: CASSFLLRTQETQYF. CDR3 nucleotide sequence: TGTGCCAGCAGTTTCTTATTGCGGACCCAAGAGACCCAGTACTTC.

The CDR3 here is CASSTGAGSSSPQHF. In DNA, the CDR3 is TGTGCCAGTAGTACCGGGGCAGGGTCCTCGTCTCCCCAGCATTTT. This chain uses TRBV19 with TRBJ1-5; D possibly corresponds to TRBD1 (5 bases). Trimming removed 4 bases from V and 10 bases from J, with 20 bases in between. Germline V gene data show CDR1 as LNHDA and CDR2 as SQIVND (reference sequence). This CDR3 is 15 amino acids long. Complete variable domain (other parts from reference TRBV19 and TRBJ1-5): DGGITQSPKYLFRKEGQNVTLSCEQNLNHDAMYWYRQDPGQGLRLIYYSQIVNDFQKGDIAEGYSVSREKKESFPLTVTSAQKNPTAFYLCASSTGAGSSSPQHFGDGTRLSIL.

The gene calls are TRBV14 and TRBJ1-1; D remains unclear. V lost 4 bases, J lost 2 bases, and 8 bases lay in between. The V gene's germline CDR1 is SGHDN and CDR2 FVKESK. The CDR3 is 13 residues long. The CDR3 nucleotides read TGTGCCAGCAGCCGTCGGATAAACACTGAAGCTTTCTTT. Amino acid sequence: CASSRRINTEAFF.

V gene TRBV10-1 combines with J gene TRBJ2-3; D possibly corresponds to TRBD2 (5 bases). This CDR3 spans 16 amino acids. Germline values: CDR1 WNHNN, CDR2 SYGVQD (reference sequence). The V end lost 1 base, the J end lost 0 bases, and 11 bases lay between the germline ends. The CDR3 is CASSEWSGISTDTQYF. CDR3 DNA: TGCGCCAGCAGTGAGTGGTCGGGAATAAGCACAGATACGCAGTATTTT.

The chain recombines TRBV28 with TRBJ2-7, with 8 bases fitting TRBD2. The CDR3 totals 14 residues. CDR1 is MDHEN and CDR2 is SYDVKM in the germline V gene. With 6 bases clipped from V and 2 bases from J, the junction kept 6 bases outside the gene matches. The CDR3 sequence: CASSPGRGTYEQYF. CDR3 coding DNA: TGTGCCAGCAGCCCCGGGAGGGGCACCTACGAGCAGTACTTC.

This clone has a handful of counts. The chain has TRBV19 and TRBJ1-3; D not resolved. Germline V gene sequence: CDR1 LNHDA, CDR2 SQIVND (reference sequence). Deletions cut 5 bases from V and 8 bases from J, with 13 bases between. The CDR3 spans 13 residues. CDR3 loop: CASSSGLADTIYF. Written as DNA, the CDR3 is TGTGCCAGTAGTTCGGGCCTCGCGGACACCATATATTTT. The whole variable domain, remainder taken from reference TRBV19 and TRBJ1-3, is DGGITQSPKYLFRKEGQNVTLSCEQNLNHDAMYWYRQDPGQGLRLIYYSQIVNDFQKGDIAEGYSVSREKKESFPLTVTSAQKNPTAFYLCASSSGLADTIYFGEGSWLTVV.

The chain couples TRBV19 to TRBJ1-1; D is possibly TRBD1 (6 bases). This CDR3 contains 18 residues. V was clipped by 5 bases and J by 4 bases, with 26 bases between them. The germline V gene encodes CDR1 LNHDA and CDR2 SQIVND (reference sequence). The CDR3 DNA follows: TGTGCCAGTAGTCCATACGCTACGAAGGGGGTGCAGGGCACTGAAGCTTTCTTT. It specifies CASSPYATKGVQGTEAFF.

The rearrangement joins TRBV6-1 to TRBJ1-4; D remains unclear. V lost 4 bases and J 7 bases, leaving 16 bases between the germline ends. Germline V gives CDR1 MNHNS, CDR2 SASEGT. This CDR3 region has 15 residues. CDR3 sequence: CASSGYRAQGEKLFF. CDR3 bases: TGTGCCAGCAGTGGATACCGGGCGCAAGGTGAAAAACTGTTTTTT.

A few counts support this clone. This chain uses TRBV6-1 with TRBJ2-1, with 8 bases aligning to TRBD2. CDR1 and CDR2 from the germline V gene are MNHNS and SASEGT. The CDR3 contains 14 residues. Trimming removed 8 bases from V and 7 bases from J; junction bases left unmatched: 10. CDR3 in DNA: TGTGCCAGCCGGACTAGCAAGCCGGCAAATGAGCAGTTCTTC. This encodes CASRTSKPANEQFF.

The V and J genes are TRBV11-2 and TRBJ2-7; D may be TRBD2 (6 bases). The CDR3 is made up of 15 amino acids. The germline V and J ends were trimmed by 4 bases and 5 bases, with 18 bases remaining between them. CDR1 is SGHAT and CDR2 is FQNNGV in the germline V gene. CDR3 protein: CASSSPWGEDDEQYF. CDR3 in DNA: TGTGCCAGCAGCTCCCCGTGGGGGGAGGACGACGAGCAGTACTTC.

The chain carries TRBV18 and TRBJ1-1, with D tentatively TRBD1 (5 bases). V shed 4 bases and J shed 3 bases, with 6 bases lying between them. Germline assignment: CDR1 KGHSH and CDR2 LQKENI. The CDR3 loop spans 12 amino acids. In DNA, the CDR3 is TGTGCCAGCTCACGGGGCGACACTGAAGCTTTCTTT. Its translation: CASSRGDTEAFF.

CDR3 in amino acids: CASSLGQRATNEKLFF. CDR3 coding DNA: TGTGCCAGCAGCTTAGGACAGAGAGCAACTAATGAAAAACTGTTTTTT. V is TRBV7-9 and J is TRBJ1-4, with D perhaps TRBD1 (5 bases). V was cut by 1 base and J by 0 bases, with 9 bases left in between. There are 16 residues in the CDR3. CDR1 SEHNR and CDR2 FQNEAQ come from the germline V gene (reference sequence).

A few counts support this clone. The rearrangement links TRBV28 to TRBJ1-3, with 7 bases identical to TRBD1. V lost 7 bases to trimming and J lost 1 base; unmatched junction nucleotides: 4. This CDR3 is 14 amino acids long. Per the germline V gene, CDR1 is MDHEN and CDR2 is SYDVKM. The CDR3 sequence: CASIRGLSGNTIYF. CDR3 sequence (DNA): TGTGCCAGCATAAGGGGGCTATCTGGAAACACCATATATTTT. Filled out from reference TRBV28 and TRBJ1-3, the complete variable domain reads DVKVTQSSRYLVKRTGEKVFLECVQDMDHENMFWYRQDPGLGLRLIYFSYDVKMKEKGDIPEGYSVSREKKERFSLILESASTNQTSMYLCASIRGLSGNTIYFGEGSWLTVV.

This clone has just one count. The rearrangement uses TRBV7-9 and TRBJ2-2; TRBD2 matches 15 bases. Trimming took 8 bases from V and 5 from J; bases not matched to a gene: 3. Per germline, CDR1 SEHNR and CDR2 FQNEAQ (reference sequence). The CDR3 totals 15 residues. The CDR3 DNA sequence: TGTGCCAGCGGCGGACTAGCGGGAGGGACCGGGGAGCTGTTTTTT. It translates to CASGGLAGGTGELFF.